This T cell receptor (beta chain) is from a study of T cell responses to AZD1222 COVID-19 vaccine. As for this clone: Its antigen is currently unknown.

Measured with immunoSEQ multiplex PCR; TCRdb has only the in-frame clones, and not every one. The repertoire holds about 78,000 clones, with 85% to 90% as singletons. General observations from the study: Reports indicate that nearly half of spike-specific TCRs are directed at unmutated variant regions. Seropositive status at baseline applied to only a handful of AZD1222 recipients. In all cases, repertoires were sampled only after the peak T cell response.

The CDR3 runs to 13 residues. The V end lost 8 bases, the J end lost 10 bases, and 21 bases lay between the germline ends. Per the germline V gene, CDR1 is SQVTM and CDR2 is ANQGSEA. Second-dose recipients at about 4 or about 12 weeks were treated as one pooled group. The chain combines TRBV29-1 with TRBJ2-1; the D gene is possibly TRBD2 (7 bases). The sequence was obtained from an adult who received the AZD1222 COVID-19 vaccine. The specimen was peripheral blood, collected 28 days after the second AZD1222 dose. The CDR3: CSIWGGRVEEQFF. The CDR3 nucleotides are TGCAGCATCTGGGGGGGGCGCGTGGAGGAGCAGTTCTTC.